The clone carrying this T cell receptor (beta chain) came up a few times. Its antigen is not known. TCRdb re-called the 5' RACE reads through MiXCR, storing one row per CDR3 protein. The sample contains tens of thousands of distinct CDR3 sequences, approximately 6% of which appear only once. The CDR3 runs to 12 residues. V lost 5 bases and J 4 bases, leaving 6 bases between the germline ends. This sample is drawn from a study of early T cells in non-severe SARS-CoV-2 infection. The study's findings and limits: The study's VDJdb matching favored anti-spike CD8 responses and missed private and CD4 specificities.

The receptor was derived from an adult who was a healthcare worker with PCR-confirmed SARS-CoV-2 infection or an uninfected control (not recorded which). This sequence joins TRBV12-3 or TRBV12-4 and TRBJ2-1, with D hard to call. The sequenced material came from whole blood. CDR3 DNA sequence: TGTGCCAGCAGTAGAAGTTACAATGAGCAGTTCTTC. This gives the protein CASSRSYNEQFF.